This T cell receptor beta chain comes out of a study of CD8+ T cells in alopecia areata. Study-level background: A 6-month period off drug followed tofacitinib, which lasted 6 to 18 months.

The length of the CDR3 is 11 residues. V was pared by 6 bases and J by 9 bases, with 4 bases of the junction left unmatched. Germline V gene lookup returns CDR1 MNHNS and CDR2 SASEGT. Findings and limits, study-wide: Normal scalp had lower clonality than lesional scalp, with alopecia totalis/universalis lesions showing this most strongly. Although TCR sharing was seen in mice, sharing across patients was less clear, possibly for HLA-related reasons.

As concerns this clone: As yet, its antigen is unknown.

Samples from alopecia areata patients were lesional scalp punch biopsies and peripheral blood. Extraction of RNA preceded its reverse transcription into cDNA, which served as the sequencing template. Assay used: immunoSEQ multiplex PCR; TCRdb lists only in-frame clones, some missing. The table lists roughly 150,000 clones, around 47% of them singletons. This sequence was found in a human donor with alopecia areata. The gene calls are TRBV6-1 and TRBJ2-5; TRBD2 matches at 7 bases. Specimen: CD4+ T cells sorted from blood. CDR3 bases: TGTGCCAGCAGCGCCGCGGGGGCCCAGTACTTC. This gives the protein CASSAAGAQYF.